The 29 T cell receptor beta chains reported below all come from one sample, sequenced in a study of cytomegalovirus exposure and HLA in healthy donors. PCR primers comprised 60 Vbeta and 13 Jbeta primers. The assay was immunoSEQ multiplex PCR, and TCRdb's table has in-frame clones only and misses some. The sample has about 200,000 clones; 80% to 90% are singletons. The sample comprised PBMCs. The receptors come from a woman aged 25 to 45 in good health and CMV-seronegative.

This chain links TRBV4-1 with TRBJ1-2; 7 positions match TRBD1. This CDR3 has 17 residues. V was clipped by 3 bases and J by 2 bases; unmatched bases: 12. CDR1 is MGHRA and CDR2 is YSYEKL in the germline V gene. This CDR3 is CASSHPPGQTPNYGYTF. The DNA of the CDR3 is TGCGCCAGCAGCCATCCTCCGGGACAGACTCCCAACTATGGCTACACCTTC.

The gene calls are TRBV10-1 and TRBJ2-1; maybe TRBD2 (6 bases). Trimming pared 5 bases from V and 2 bases from J, leaving 22 bases between. This CDR3 contains 18 residues. The V gene's germline CDR1 is WNHNN and CDR2 SYGVQD (reference sequence). CDR3 region: CASSSPNGTFSPYNEQFF. The DNA of the CDR3 is TGCGCCAGCAGTTCACCCAACGGGACTTTCAGTCCCTACAATGAGCAGTTCTTC.

Concerning this clone itself: One end of the junction varies from germline; a read error may be responsible. The chain combines TRBV12-5 with TRBJ2-2; weak D call: TRBD1 (6 bases). The germline V gene has CDR1 LGHNT and CDR2 FRNRAP. This CDR3 has 14 amino acids. The CDR3 DNA reads as TGTGCTAGTGGCCCACAGGGAAACACCGGAGAGCTGTTTTTT. Encoded protein: CASGPQGNTGELFF.

This chain connects TRBV5-1 to TRBJ2-1; 9 nucleotides agree with TRBD1. Germline CDR1 is SGHRS and CDR2 is YFSETQ. J was trimmed by 7 bases and V by 4 bases; bases with no gene match: 9. This CDR3 region has 15 residues. CDR3 nucleotide sequence: TGCGCCAGCAGCGCAGGTGGGACAGGGTCTAATGAGCAGTTCTTC. Translated, it gives CASSAGGTGSNEQFF.

CDR3 bases: TGTGCCAGCAGCCGCACAGGGGCCACCGGGGAGCTGTTTTTT. Its translation is CASSRTGATGELFF. This chain uses TRBV11-2 with TRBJ2-2; TRBD1 matches 7 bases. V was clipped by 5 bases and J by 4 bases; unmatched bases: 4. Germline V lookup: CDR1 SGHAT, CDR2 FQNNGV. This CDR3 has 14 residues.

The chain links TRBV29-1 to TRBJ2-5, with 10 bases fitting TRBD1. Looked up from germline, CDR1 is SQVTM and CDR2 is ANQGSEA. There are 13 residues in the CDR3. V dropped 2 bases and J dropped 5; count of bases not matched to a gene: 2. CDR3: CSVERTGGETQYF. CDR3 bases: TGCAGCGTTGAAAGGACAGGGGGGGAGACCCAGTACTTC.

V is TRBV6-1 and J is TRBJ2-7; D is perhaps TRBD2 (5 bases). Trimming cost V 4 bases and J 2 bases, with 9 bases left between them. Germline V gives CDR1 MNHNS, CDR2 SASEGT. The length of the CDR3 is 13 residues. CDR3 amino acids: CASSGRATYEQYF. The CDR3 DNA follows: TGTGCCAGCAGTGGGCGGGCCACCTACGAGCAGTACTTC.

This clone has a handful of counts. The CDR3 loop is CASSGVGADIYGYTF. For the CDR3, the DNA is TGTGCCAGCAGTGGGGTAGGGGCGGACATCTATGGCTACACCTTC. The chain uses TRBV6-1 and TRBJ1-2; a possible D gene is TRBD1 (5 bases). The germline gives CDR1 MNHNS, CDR2 SASEGT. The CDR3 is 15 residues long. The V end lost 4 bases, the J end lost 4 bases, and 16 bases lay between the germline ends.

This chain joins TRBV7-9 and TRBJ1-3; no reliable D call. V gave up 2 bases and J gave up 0 bases, with 14 bases separating them. The CDR3 consists of 17 residues. Per the germline V gene, CDR1 is SEHNR and CDR2 is FQNEAQ (reference sequence). In nucleotides, the CDR3 is TGTGCCAGCAGCTTATCGCTTGCCTCCAGCTCTGGAAACACCATATATTTT. This encodes CASSLSLASSSGNTIYF.

The chain recombines TRBV5-1 with TRBJ2-3; the match to TRBD2 covers 8 bases. CDR3 length: 15 amino acids. Trimming removed 3 bases from V and 1 base from J; junction bases left unmatched: 4. Germline CDR1 is SGHRS and CDR2 is YFSETQ. The CDR3 here is CASSWRRGGTDTQYF. CDR3 nucleotide sequence: TGCGCCAGCAGCTGGAGGCGGGGGGGCACAGATACGCAGTATTTT. Complete variable domain (other parts from reference TRBV5-1 and TRBJ2-3): KAGVTQTPRYLIKTRGQQVTLSCSPISGHRSVSWYQQTPGQGLQFLFEYFSETQRNKGNFPGRFSGRQFSNSRSEMNVSTLELGDSALYLCASSWRRGGTDTQYFGPGTRLTVL.

The chain combines TRBV5-1 with TRBJ2-7; TRBD1 agrees at 7 bases. This CDR3 has 13 amino acids. V lost 7 bases, J lost 5 bases, and 9 bases stayed unmatched. Germline V lookup: CDR1 SGHRS, CDR2 YFSETQ. The CDR3 here is CASGTDLLNEQYF. The CDR3 DNA reads TGCGCCAGCGGGACAGATTTACTTAACGAGCAGTACTTC.

The rearrangement uses TRBV6-1 and TRBJ1-5, with D uncertain. This CDR3 has 13 amino acids. Germline V gene data show CDR1 as MNHNS and CDR2 as SASEGT. V shed 6 bases and J shed 9 bases, with 15 bases lying between them. The CDR3 DNA is TGTGCCAGCAGCCGGGAGCGCCTGCGGCCCCAGCATTTT. Translating it yields CASSRERLRPQHF.

The V call is TRBV5-4, the J call TRBJ2-7, with 12 bases fitting TRBD2. The CDR3 sequence is 13 residues long. With V trimmed by 5 bases and J by 7 bases, 4 bases remained unmatched. The V gene's germline CDR1 is SGHNT and CDR2 YYREEE (reference sequence). This CDR3 reads CASRPGLAGEQYF. CDR3 nucleotides: TGTGCCAGCAGACCCGGACTAGCGGGGGAGCAGTACTTC.

The chain joins TRBV19 to TRBJ2-1; 9 bases agree with TRBD2. The germline V gene has CDR1 LNHDA and CDR2 SQIVND (reference sequence). The CDR3 totals 15 residues. With V trimmed by 8 bases and J by 2 bases, 7 bases remained unmatched. This CDR3 reads CASGGGGATYNEQFF. In DNA form, the CDR3 reads TGTGCCAGTGGGGGCGGGGGGGCGACCTACAATGAGCAGTTCTTC.

This chain connects TRBV18 to TRBJ1-1; perhaps TRBD1 as D (6 bases). This CDR3 spans 14 amino acids. Germline CDR1 KGHSH, CDR2 LQKENI. Trimming took off 3 bases at V and 5 bases at J, with 13 bases between the two ends. In DNA form, the CDR3 reads TGTGCCAGCTCACCGACGACAGGCGATACTGAAGCTTTCTTT. It encodes CASSPTTGDTEAFF.

The chain is built from TRBV11-2 and TRBJ2-5, with 9 nucleotides matching TRBD2. This CDR3 is 15 amino acids long. The trim removed 1 base at V and 5 bases at J, leaving 5 bases unmatched. Germline CDR1 SGHAT, CDR2 FQNNGV. CDR3 nucleotide sequence: TGTGCCAGCAGCTTAGTGATAGCGGGGGCGGAGACCCAGTACTTC. Translating gives CASSLVIAGAETQYF.

The CDR3 region has the DNA TGTGCCAGCAGCTTACTAGGGACAGGGGCCGGGGAGCTGTTTTTT. It encodes CASSLLGTGAGELFF. The chain combines TRBV7-3 with TRBJ2-2; 10 bases match TRBD1. Germline V lookup: CDR1 SGHTA, CDR2 FQGTGA. The ends lost 2 bases at V and 6 bases at J; junction bases unmatched: 3. The CDR3 is 15 amino acids.

This clone was seen only a few times. The chain carries TRBV19 and TRBJ2-7; the match to TRBD1 covers 8 bases. The CDR3 has 15 residues. With 3 bases clipped from V and 0 bases from J, the junction kept 4 bases outside the gene matches. CDR1 and CDR2 (germline): LNHDA, SQIVND (reference sequence). The CDR3 here is CASSMGTGISYEQYF. In DNA form, the CDR3 reads TGTGCCAGTAGTATGGGGACAGGAATCTCCTACGAGCAGTACTTC.

This clone has just a few counts. The chain combines TRBV6-1 with TRBJ1-2, with 10 bases lining up with TRBD1. Germline trimming cut 2 bases from V and 8 bases from J; bases unmatched to any gene: 8. Germline V lookup: CDR1 MNHNS, CDR2 SASEGT. The CDR3 is 15 amino acids. The CDR3 coding sequence is TGTGCCAGCAGTGAAAGGTGGACAGGGGGTATCGGCTACACCTTC. Amino acids: CASSERWTGGIGYTF.

The V gene is TRBV7-9, the J gene TRBJ1-5, with D possibly being TRBD1 (5 bases). V lost 4 bases and J 5 bases, leaving 9 bases between the germline ends. CDR1 is SEHNR, CDR2 FQNEAQ, per germline (reference sequence). The CDR3 is 13 amino acids. In DNA, the CDR3 is TGTGCCAGCAGCTCCGAACAGGATCAGCCCCAGCATTTT. It encodes CASSSEQDQPQHF.

The chain links TRBV9 to TRBJ2-1, with 8 bases lining up with TRBD2. The CDR3 is 15 amino acids. The V gene's germline CDR1 is SGDLS and CDR2 YYNGEE. The ends lost 1 base at V and 1 base at J; junction bases unmatched: 1. CDR3 DNA: TGTGCCAGCAGCGTAACTAGCGGTTCCTACAATGAGCAGTTCTTC. Protein sequence: CASSVTSGSYNEQFF.

The CDR3 is CASSTTGSSYEQYF. The CDR3 DNA is TGTGCCAGTAGTACAACCGGGTCCTCCTACGAGCAGTACTTC. This rearrangement joins TRBV19 to TRBJ2-7; D is unclear. The V gene lost 4 bases and the J gene lost 0 bases, with 10 bases spanning the gap. The V gene's germline CDR1 is LNHDA and CDR2 SQIVND (reference sequence). The CDR3 loop spans 14 amino acids.

The chain links TRBV9 to TRBJ1-4, with D perhaps matching TRBD1 (5 bases). The CDR3 contains 14 residues. With 0 bases removed from V and 5 bases from J, the gap between germline ends came to 8 bases. The germline V gene encodes CDR1 SGDLS and CDR2 YYNGEE. The CDR3 bases are TGTGCCAGCAGCGTAGGACAGAGAAATGAAAAACTGTTTTTT. It yields the protein CASSVGQRNEKLFF.

The V and J genes are TRBV6-1 and TRBJ1-5; D call uncertain. CDR1 and CDR2 (germline): MNHNS, SASEGT. This CDR3 is built from 13 residues. Trimming left V 2 bases short and J 6 bases short, with 8 bases between. The CDR3 DNA is TGTGCCAGCAGTGAACCCAGTTCTCAGCCCCAGCATTTT. Its protein product is CASSEPSSQPQHF.

In its sample, this clone was seen once. The V call is TRBV4-1, the J call TRBJ2-1, with D perhaps matching TRBD1 (5 bases). V lost 1 base, J lost 3 bases, and 13 bases lay in between. Germline CDR1 reads MGHRA; CDR2 reads YSYEKL. The CDR3 is made up of 16 amino acids. Written as DNA, the CDR3 is TGCGCCAGCAGCCAAGGTTTGGGGCGCCGCTACAATGAGCAGTTCTTC. Protein sequence: CASSQGLGRRYNEQFF.

The gene calls are TRBV5-1 and TRBJ2-3; D perhaps matches TRBD2 (6 bases). The CDR3 runs to 16 residues. V lost 4 bases, J lost 5 bases, and 20 bases lay in between. CDR1 SGHRS and CDR2 YFSETQ come from the germline V gene. The CDR3 DNA reads as TGCGCCAGCAGCCTGCCGAGGGAAGGGGAGGTAGATACGCAGTATTTT. Amino acid sequence: CASSLPREGEVDTQYF. Full variable domain (missing parts from reference TRBV5-1 and TRBJ2-3): KAGVTQTPRYLIKTRGQQVTLSCSPISGHRSVSWYQQTPGQGLQFLFEYFSETQRNKGNFPGRFSGRQFSNSRSEMNVSTLELGDSALYLCASSLPREGEVDTQYFGPGTRLTVL.

The chain joins TRBV5-6 to TRBJ2-7; 8 bases are shared with TRBD2. The CDR3 consists of 14 residues. Germline values: CDR1 SGHDT, CDR2 YYEEEE. V shed 1 base and J 4 bases; nucleotides not matched to a gene: 4. CDR3 nucleotides: TGTGCCAGCAGCTTGCTGGAGCGGGAGTACGAGCAGTACTTC. As protein: CASSLLEREYEQYF.

V and J are TRBV5-6 and TRBJ2-1, with D tentatively TRBD1 (5 bases). This CDR3 region has 12 residues. V was cut by 4 bases and J by 9 bases, with 11 bases left in between. In germline, CDR1 is SGHDT, CDR2 YYEEEE. The CDR3 bases are TGTGCCAGCAGCCGGTCCCAGGGTGAGCAGTTCTTC. It yields the protein CASSRSQGEQFF.

V is TRBV7-8 and J is TRBJ2-1; a possible D gene is TRBD2 (6 bases). V was pared by 5 bases and J by 4 bases, with 12 bases between. Germline V CDR1 and CDR2: SGHVS, FQNEAQ. The CDR3 loop spans 14 amino acids. This chain's CDR3 is CASSPSAPYNEQFF. The CDR3 nucleotides are TGTGCCAGCAGCCCTAGCGCGCCGTACAATGAGCAGTTCTTC. Complete variable domain (other parts from reference TRBV7-8 and TRBJ2-1): GAGVSQSPRYKVAKRGQDVALRCDPISGHVSLFWYQQALGQGPEFLTYFQNEAQLDKSGLPSDRFFAERPEGSVSTLKIQRTQQEDSAVYLCASSPSAPYNEQFFGPGTRLTVL.